This TCR beta chain was observed in a study of radiation and T cells in renal cell carcinoma. The data were produced by immunoSEQ multiplex PCR, yet TCRdb's version contains in-frame clones alone and is incomplete. The sample lists 150,000 to 200,000 clones, about 88% seen once, with around 11% in the top ten. V was pared by 3 bases and J by 0 bases, with 10 bases between. The CDR3 is made up of 15 amino acids. Looked up from germline, CDR1 is SGHRS and CDR2 is YFSETQ. The time point: blood 4 weeks post-SBRT, at nephrectomy. Treatment reported: 15 Gy SBRT to primary tumor, nephrectomy 4 weeks later. Nephrectomy followed 15 Gy stereotactic body radiation by 4 weeks.

The sequence derives from a woman aged 50 to 65 with renal cell carcinoma. This specimen consisted of blood, obtained from a patient whose treatment included radiotherapy and nephrectomy. J is TRBJ1-3 and V is TRBV5-1; D not resolved. The CDR3 here is CASSSTGNSGNTIYF. DNA for the CDR3: TGCGCCAGCAGCTCTACCGGTAACTCTGGAAACACCATATATTTT.